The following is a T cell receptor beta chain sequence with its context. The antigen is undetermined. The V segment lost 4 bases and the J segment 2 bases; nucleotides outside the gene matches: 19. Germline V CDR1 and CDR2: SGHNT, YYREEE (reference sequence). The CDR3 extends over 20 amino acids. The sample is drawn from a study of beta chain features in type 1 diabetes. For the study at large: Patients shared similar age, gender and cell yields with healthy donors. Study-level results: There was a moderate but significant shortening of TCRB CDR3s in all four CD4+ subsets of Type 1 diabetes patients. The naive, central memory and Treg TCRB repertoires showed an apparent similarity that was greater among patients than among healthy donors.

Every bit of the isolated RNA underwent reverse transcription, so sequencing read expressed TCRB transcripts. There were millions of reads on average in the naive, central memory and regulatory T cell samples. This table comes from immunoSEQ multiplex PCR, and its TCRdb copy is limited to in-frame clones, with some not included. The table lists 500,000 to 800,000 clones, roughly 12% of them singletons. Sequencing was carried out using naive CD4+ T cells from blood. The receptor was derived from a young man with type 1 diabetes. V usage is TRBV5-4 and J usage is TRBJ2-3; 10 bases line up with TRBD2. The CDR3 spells CASSPLSNRVAGGTTDTQYF. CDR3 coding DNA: TGTGCCAGCAGCCCCCTGAGCAACAGGGTAGCGGGGGGAACCACAGATACGCAGTATTTT.